These 8 T cell receptor beta chains were sequenced from one sample in a study of cytomegalovirus exposure and HLA in healthy donors. The PCR ran on 60 Vbeta and 13 Jbeta primers. TCRdb's copy holds only in-frame clones and misses some; the assay was immunoSEQ multiplex PCR. The sample holds approximately 52,000 clones. Sequencing was performed on PBMCs. These receptors were obtained from a man in his fifties in good health and CMV-seropositive.

V and J are TRBV6-5 and TRBJ1-2, with D tentatively TRBD1 (6 bases). Germline V gene lookup returns CDR1 MNHEY and CDR2 SVGAGI. CDR3 length: 14 amino acids. Trimming removed 0 bases at V and 8 bases at J, with 13 bases between. The CDR3 nucleotides are TGTGCCAGCAGTTACTCGAGCCCAGGGGAAGGCTACACCTTC. Protein sequence: CASSYSSPGEGYTF.

This chain joins TRBV2 and TRBJ2-4, with 9 bases fitting TRBD1. The germline V gene has CDR1 SNHLY and CDR2 FYNNEI. V lost 4 bases to trimming and J lost 7 bases; unmatched junction nucleotides: 5. This CDR3 contains 14 residues. The chain's CDR3 is CASSGQGVGNIQYF. Written as DNA, the CDR3 is TGTGCCAGCAGTGGACAGGGGGTGGGGAACATTCAGTACTTC.

This rearrangement joins TRBV7-8 to TRBJ2-7; 8 positions agree with TRBD2. Trimming took 4 bases from V and 2 from J; bases not matched to a gene: 10. Germline assignment: CDR1 SGHVS and CDR2 FQNEAQ. This CDR3 has 16 residues. CDR3 sequence: CASSSPVGLVPYEQYF. The CDR3 nucleotides are TGTGCCAGCAGCTCCCCGGTGGGACTAGTCCCCTACGAGCAGTACTTC.

The V and J genes are TRBV15 and TRBJ2-7; TRBD1 matches 7 bases. The germline CDR1 and CDR2 sequences are LNHNV and YYDKDF (reference sequence). Trimming removed 0 bases from V and 0 bases from J; junction bases left unmatched: 5. The CDR3 runs 16 residues. The CDR3 loop is CATSRDWGQSSYEQYF. The CDR3 coding sequence is TGTGCCACCAGCAGAGATTGGGGACAGAGCTCCTACGAGCAGTACTTC.

The chain has TRBV28 and TRBJ1-3, with 10 bases matching TRBD1. Trimming cost V 5 bases and J 2 bases; bases outside gene matches: 9. The CDR3 sequence is 17 residues long. Looked up from germline, CDR1 is MDHEN and CDR2 is SYDVKM. In nucleotides, the CDR3 is TGTGCCAGCAGTACTCCCTCCGGGACAGGGGCTGGAAACACCATATATTTT. It yields the protein CASSTPSGTGAGNTIYF.

This sequence joins TRBV10-3 and TRBJ1-4; the D is unclear. Germline values: CDR1 ENHRY, CDR2 SYGVKD. The CDR3 is made up of 13 amino acids. V was pared by 10 bases and J by 8 bases, with 17 bases between. In nucleotides, the CDR3 is TGTGCCACCCGGGAAATAACAAGGGAAAAACTGTTTTTT. It specifies CATREITREKLFF.

The chain recombines TRBV29-1 with TRBJ2-7, with a weak D call TRBD1 (6 bases). Germline V gives CDR1 SQVTM, CDR2 ANQGSEA. Trimming stripped 4 bases from V and 2 bases from J, with 9 bases between. The CDR3 sequence is 12 residues long. The CDR3 region has the DNA TGCAGCGTTGCGCCAGGGGCCTACGAGCAGTACTTC. It yields the protein CSVAPGAYEQYF.

Regarding this clone: Other DNA sequences in the sample encode the same CDR3. V is TRBV4-1 and J is TRBJ2-7; D might be TRBD2 (5 bases). V was trimmed by 0 bases and J by 4 bases, leaving 10 bases between them. The CDR3 spans 14 residues. Germline CDR1 reads MGHRA; CDR2 reads YSYEKL. The CDR3 DNA reads as TGCGCCAGCAGCCAAGAAGGGAGCGGTTACGAGCAGTACTTC. Translating it yields CASSQEGSGYEQYF.